Below, 28 T cell receptor beta chains from the same sample are listed, as sequenced in a study of regulatory and conventional T cells in RAG deficiency. Conventional CD4+ T cells were sorted from blood as CD25-low CD127-high cells. The method was immunoSEQ multiplex PCR; TCRdb's version includes in-frame clones alone and lacks a portion of them. The sample yields about 9,100 clones, around 96% seen once. The sequenced sample consisted of CD4+ effector T cells sorted from blood. These receptors were obtained from a human donor with RAG deficiency presenting as severe combined immunodeficiency.

V gene TRBV5-4 combines with J gene TRBJ2-7; D remains ambiguous. The CDR3 runs 14 residues. V gave up 0 bases and J gave up 4 bases, with 11 bases separating them. CDR1 SGHNT and CDR2 YYREEE come from the germline V gene (reference sequence). CDR3 nucleotides: TGTGCCAGCAGCTTGGATCCGGTGGTTTACGAGCAGTACTTC. Its translation is CASSLDPVVYEQYF. Full variable domain (remainder filled in from reference TRBV5-4 and TRBJ2-7): ETGVTQSPTHLIKTRGQQVTLRCSSQSGHNTVSWYQQALGQGPQFIFQYYREEENGRGNFPPRFSGLQFPNYSSELNVNALELDDSALYLCASSLDPVVYEQYFGPGTRLTVT.

The chain recombines TRBV18 with TRBJ1-1, with D possibly being TRBD1 (6 bases). This CDR3 comprises 14 residues. Germline CDR1 reads KGHSH; CDR2 reads LQKENI. The V and J ends lost 3 bases and 1 base respectively, with 9 bases between them. The CDR3 coding sequence is TGTGCCAGCTCACCTCAGGACAGGAACACTGAAGCTTTCTTT. This encodes CASSPQDRNTEAFF.

The genes are TRBV11-2 and TRBJ2-7; D unclear. Germline V gene sequence: CDR1 SGHAT, CDR2 FQNNGV. V was clipped by 1 base and J by 1 base, with 11 bases between them. CDR3 length: 15 residues. The CDR3 is CASSLGYVLSYEQYF. The DNA for the CDR3 is TGTGCCAGCAGCTTAGGGTACGTCTTATCCTACGAGCAGTACTTC.

The rearrangement uses TRBV4-3 and TRBJ2-1; D tentatively fits TRBD1 or TRBD2 (6 bases each). Trimming left V 5 bases short and J 4 bases short, with 12 bases between. CDR1 is LGHNA, CDR2 YSLEER, per germline. The CDR3 consists of 14 residues. In DNA, the CDR3 is TGCGCCAGCAGCACGCAGGGGAGGTACAATGAGCAGTTCTTC. It codes for CASSTQGRYNEQFF.

V and J are TRBV19 and TRBJ1-5, with TRBD1 identical over 8 bases. The CDR3 totals 13 residues. Germline V CDR1 and CDR2: LNHDA, SQIVND (reference sequence). Unmatched junction bases numbered 2, after V lost 3 bases and J lost 7 bases. In DNA, the CDR3 is TGTGCCAGTAGTATCAGGGGGCAACAGCCCCAGCATTTT. Its translation is CASSIRGQQPQHF.

The chain uses TRBV2 and TRBJ2-2, with 7 positions matching TRBD1. V shed 7 bases and J 2 bases; nucleotides not matched to a gene: 4. CDR1 is SNHLY, CDR2 FYNNEI, per germline. The CDR3 extends over 14 amino acids. CDR3 amino acids: CASIGQANTGELFF. The CDR3 DNA reads as TGTGCCAGCATAGGACAGGCAAACACCGGGGAGCTGTTTTTT.

This chain joins TRBV6-6 and TRBJ1-1, with D tentatively TRBD1 (5 bases). The CDR3 loop spans 14 amino acids. Germline CDR1 and CDR2: MNHNY and SVGAGI (reference sequence). V dropped 2 bases and J dropped 1 base, with 8 bases sitting between them. DNA for the CDR3: TGTGCCAGCAGTTACCGCGACAGGAACACTGAAGCTTTCTTT. This gives the protein CASSYRDRNTEAFF.

This chain links TRBV10-3 with TRBJ2-2, with D possibly matching TRBD1 (6 bases). Trimming shortened V by 8 bases and J by 2 bases, and 12 bases separated the two germline ends. Looked up from germline, CDR1 is ENHRY and CDR2 is SYGVKD. The CDR3 runs to 14 residues. The CDR3 nucleotides read TGTGCCATCCGAGACAGGCCTAACACCGGGGAGCTGTTTTTT. Translation gives CAIRDRPNTGELFF.

This clone was observed once. The CDR3 nucleotides are TGTGCCAGCAGCTTCCCGCCGGGACTAGCGCACAATGAGCAGTTCTTC. As protein: CASSFPPGLAHNEQFF. This rearrangement joins TRBV7-9 to TRBJ2-1; 10 nucleotides line up with TRBD2. V was pared by 3 bases and J by 5 bases, with 7 bases of the junction left unmatched. This CDR3 comprises 16 residues. CDR1 is SEHNR and CDR2 is FQNEAQ in the germline V gene (reference sequence).

The gene calls are TRBV2 and TRBJ2-3, with D hard to call. The CDR3 runs to 12 residues. V lost 6 bases and J lost 5, with 9 bases in between. Germline loops: CDR1 SNHLY, CDR2 FYNNEI. Written as DNA, the CDR3 is TGTGCCAGCAGCCCCTCGGGAGATACGCAGTATTTT. Encoded protein: CASSPSGDTQYF.

The chain couples TRBV4-3 to TRBJ1-1, with D possibly being TRBD1 (6 bases). The CDR3 covers 13 residues. Germline loops: CDR1 LGHNA, CDR2 YSLEER. V shed 5 bases and J shed 5 bases, with 12 bases lying between them. The CDR3 loop is CASSAQGRTEAFF. The CDR3 region has the DNA TGCGCCAGCAGCGCCCAGGGGAGGACTGAAGCTTTCTTT.

The chain has TRBV6-1 and TRBJ1-4; 12 bases are shared with TRBD1. This CDR3 contains 18 residues. Germline V gene sequence: CDR1 MNHNS, CDR2 SASEGT. Germline trimming cut 3 bases from V and 7 bases from J; bases unmatched to any gene: 12. CDR3 sequence: CASSDFPGTGGVGEKLFF. Written as DNA, the CDR3 is TGTGCCAGCAGTGATTTCCCCGGGACAGGGGGCGTAGGTGAAAAACTGTTTTTT.

V usage is TRBV5-1 and J usage is TRBJ2-5; D not resolved. V lost 4 bases and J lost 0, with 1 base in between. The germline V gene has CDR1 SGHRS and CDR2 YFSETQ. The CDR3 extends over 11 amino acids. For the CDR3, the DNA is TGCGCCAGCAGCGACCAAGAGACCCAGTACTTC. Amino acids: CASSDQETQYF.

V and J are TRBV5-1 and TRBJ2-3; a possible D gene is TRBD1 (6 bases). V dropped 0 bases and J dropped 3 bases, with 8 bases sitting between them. The germline V gene has CDR1 SGHRS and CDR2 YFSETQ. The CDR3 contains 14 residues. For the CDR3, the DNA is TGCGCCAGCAGCTTGGTACAGGGAACAGATACGCAGTATTTT. It translates to CASSLVQGTDTQYF.

The chain recombines TRBV10-3 with TRBJ2-7, with 7 nucleotides matching TRBD1. The CDR3 length is 13 residues. Germline lookup yields CDR1 ENHRY and CDR2 SYGVKD. V gave up 5 bases and J gave up 4 bases; unmatched junction bases: 5. CDR3 protein: CAISRDREYEQYF. The CDR3 region has the DNA TGTGCCATCAGTCGTGACAGGGAATACGAGCAGTACTTC.

This clone was picked up one time. The chain couples TRBV7-9 to TRBJ2-1; no definite D call. In germline, CDR1 is SEHNR, CDR2 FQNEAQ (reference sequence). The CDR3 has 13 residues. V lost 3 bases and J 15 bases, leaving 18 bases between the germline ends. In DNA form, the CDR3 reads TGTGCCAGCAGCTTGATGACCCCACGGAACCCGTTCTTC. This gives the protein CASSLMTPRNPFF.

The gene calls are TRBV7-2 and TRBJ2-2; no clear D. The CDR3 extends over 14 amino acids. V lost 1 base, J lost 2 bases, and 5 bases lay in between. From germline, CDR1 is SGHTA and CDR2 FQGNSA. The CDR3 nucleotides read TGTGCCAGCAGCTTAGACGTTAACACCGGGGAGCTGTTTTTT. Translated: CASSLDVNTGELFF.

The chain is built from TRBV10-3 and TRBJ1-1; D ambiguous. The CDR3 totals 14 residues. Germline assignment: CDR1 ENHRY and CDR2 SYGVKD. Trimming left V 6 bases short and J 6 bases short, with 17 bases between. The CDR3 nucleotides are TGTGCCATCAGGATCATGCAGACGGGTTCTGAAGCTTTCTTT. Protein product: CAIRIMQTGSEAFF.

The genes are TRBV6-6 and TRBJ2-1; 7 nucleotides align to TRBD1. Per the germline V gene, CDR1 is MNHNY and CDR2 is SVGAGI (reference sequence). J was trimmed by 6 bases and V by 5 bases; bases with no gene match: 10. This CDR3 comprises 15 residues. The chain's CDR3 is CASSDGTVDSNEQFF. The CDR3 nucleotides read TGTGCCAGCAGTGACGGGACAGTAGACTCCAATGAGCAGTTCTTC.

The genes are TRBV5-5 and TRBJ1-2; D is unresolved. With 2 bases removed from V and 2 bases from J, the gap between germline ends came to 13 bases. The CDR3 totals 15 residues. The germline V gene has CDR1 SGHKS and CDR2 YYEKEE (reference sequence). The CDR3 here is CASSLALTVNYGYTF. The CDR3, as DNA: TGTGCCAGCAGCTTAGCCCTGACCGTGAACTATGGCTACACCTTC.

The chain recombines TRBV11-3 with TRBJ2-1; D ambiguous. Germline values: CDR1 SGHNT, CDR2 YENEEA. Trimming took off 2 bases at V and 1 base at J, with 9 bases between the two ends. CDR3 length: 15 amino acids. The CDR3 DNA sequence: TGTGCCAGCAGCTTATTGAGGAGTTCCTACAATGAGCAGTTCTTC. It is translated as CASSLLRSSYNEQFF.

The chain links TRBV15 to TRBJ2-5; 10 bases map to TRBD1. The germline V gene encodes CDR1 LNHNV and CDR2 YYDKDF (reference sequence). V was clipped by 0 bases and J by 5 bases; unmatched bases: 15. This CDR3 has 19 amino acids. The CDR3 DNA reads as TGTGCCACCAGCAGAGATCCCCTCCCGGGACAGGGGATATCGGAGACCCAGTACTTC. Translating it yields CATSRDPLPGQGISETQYF.

This clone occurred once. The J gene is TRBJ2-3, the V gene TRBV5-1; D unresolved. The V end was cut by 4 bases, the J end by 6 bases, with 9 bases between. The length of the CDR3 is 12 residues. The germline V gene encodes CDR1 SGHRS and CDR2 YFSETQ. The CDR3 sequence: CASSPGPDTQYF. As DNA, the CDR3 is TGCGCCAGCAGCCCAGGACCCGATACGCAGTATTTT.

The chain couples TRBV7-8 to TRBJ2-5; TRBD1 matches 9 bases. Germline CDR1 and CDR2: SGHVS and FQNEAQ. The trim removed 1 base at V and 4 bases at J, leaving 4 bases unmatched. The CDR3 length is 15 residues. As DNA, the CDR3 is TGTGCCAGCAGCTTAGAGAACAGGGGGCGAGAGACCCAGTACTTC. Its translation: CASSLENRGRETQYF.

The chain carries TRBV5-4 and TRBJ2-1, with 9 bases aligning to TRBD1. This CDR3 contains 13 residues. The germline gives CDR1 SGHNT, CDR2 YYREEE (reference sequence). V dropped 6 bases and J dropped 6; count of bases not matched to a gene: 4. CDR3 nucleotides: TGTGCCAGCACGGGACAGGGTTTCAATGAGCAGTTCTTC. Translated: CASTGQGFNEQFF.

The V and J genes are TRBV5-1 and TRBJ1-1; D possibly corresponds to TRBD1 (5 bases). Looked up from germline, CDR1 is SGHRS and CDR2 is YFSETQ. The V gene lost 2 bases and the J gene lost 5 bases, with 10 bases spanning the gap. The CDR3 sequence is 13 residues long. The CDR3 sequence is CASSFGGMTEAFF. CDR3 in DNA: TGCGCCAGCAGCTTCGGGGGAATGACTGAAGCTTTCTTT.

V gene TRBV10-3 combines with J gene TRBJ1-1; weak D call: TRBD1 (6 bases). Per the germline V gene, CDR1 is ENHRY and CDR2 is SYGVKD. The CDR3 is made up of 14 amino acids. V shed 2 bases and J shed 1 base, with 8 bases lying between them. In DNA, the CDR3 is TGTGCCATCAGTGAGGACAGGTCGAACACTGAAGCTTTCTTT. Amino acids: CAISEDRSNTEAFF.

The rearrangement uses TRBV12-5 and TRBJ2-5; D perhaps matches TRBD2 (5 bases). CDR1 is LGHNT, CDR2 FRNRAP, per germline. The V end was cut by 7 bases, the J end by 5 bases, with 8 bases between. CDR3 length: 11 residues. CDR3: CASASGETQYF. CDR3 nucleotide sequence: TGTGCTAGTGCTTCGGGGGAGACCCAGTACTTC.